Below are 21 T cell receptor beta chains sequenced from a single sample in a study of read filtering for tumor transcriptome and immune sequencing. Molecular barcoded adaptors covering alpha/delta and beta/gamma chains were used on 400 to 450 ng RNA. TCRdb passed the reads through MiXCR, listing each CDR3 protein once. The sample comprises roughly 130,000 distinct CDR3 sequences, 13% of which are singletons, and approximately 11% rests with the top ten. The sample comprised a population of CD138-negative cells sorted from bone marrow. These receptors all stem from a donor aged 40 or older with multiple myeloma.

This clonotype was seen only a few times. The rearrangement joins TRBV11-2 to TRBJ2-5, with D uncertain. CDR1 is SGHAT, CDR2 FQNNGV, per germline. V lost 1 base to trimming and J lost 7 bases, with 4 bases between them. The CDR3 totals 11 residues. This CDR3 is CASSLVGTQYF. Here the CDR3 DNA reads TGTGCCAGCAGCTTAGTTGGGACCCAGTACTTC.

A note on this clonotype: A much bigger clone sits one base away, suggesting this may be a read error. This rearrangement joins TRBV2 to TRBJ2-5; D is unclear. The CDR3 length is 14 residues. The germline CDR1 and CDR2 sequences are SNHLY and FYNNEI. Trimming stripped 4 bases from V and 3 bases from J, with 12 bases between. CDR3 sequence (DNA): TGTGCCAGCAGTGTATGGGAATTTGAAGAGACCCAGTACTTC. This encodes CASSVWEFEETQYF.

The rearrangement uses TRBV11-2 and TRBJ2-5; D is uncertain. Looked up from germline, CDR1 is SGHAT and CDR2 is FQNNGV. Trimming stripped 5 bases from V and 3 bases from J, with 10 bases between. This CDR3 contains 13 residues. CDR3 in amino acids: CASSPDTEETQYF. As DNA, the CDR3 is TGTGCCAGCAGCCCCGACACAGAAGAGACCCAGTACTTC.

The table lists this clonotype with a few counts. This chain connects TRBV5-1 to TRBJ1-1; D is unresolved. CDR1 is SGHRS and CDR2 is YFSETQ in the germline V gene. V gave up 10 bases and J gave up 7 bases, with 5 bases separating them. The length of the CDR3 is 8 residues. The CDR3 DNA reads TGCGCCCGGGGTGAAGCTTTCTTT. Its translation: CARGEAFF.

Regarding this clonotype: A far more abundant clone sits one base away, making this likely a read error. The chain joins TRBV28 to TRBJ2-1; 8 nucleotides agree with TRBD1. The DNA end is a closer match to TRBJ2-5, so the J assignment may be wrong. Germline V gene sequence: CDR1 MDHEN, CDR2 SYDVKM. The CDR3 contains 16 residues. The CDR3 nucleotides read TGTGCCAGCAGTTTATACAGGGGGACCTTCCAAGAGGCCCAGTACTTC. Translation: CASSLYRGTFQEAQYF.

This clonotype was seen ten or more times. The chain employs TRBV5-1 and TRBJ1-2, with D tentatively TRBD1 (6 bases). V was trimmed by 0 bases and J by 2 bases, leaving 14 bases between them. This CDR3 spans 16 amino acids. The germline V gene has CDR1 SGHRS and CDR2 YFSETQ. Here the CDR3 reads CASSLAEDRYNYGYTF. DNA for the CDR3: TGCGCCAGCAGCTTGGCCGAGGACAGATACAACTATGGCTACACCTTC.

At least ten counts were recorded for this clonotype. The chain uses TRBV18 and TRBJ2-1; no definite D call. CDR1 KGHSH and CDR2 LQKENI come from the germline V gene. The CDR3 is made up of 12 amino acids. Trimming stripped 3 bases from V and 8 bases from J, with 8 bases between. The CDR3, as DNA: TGTGCCAGCTCACCTGAAAGGGATGAGCAGTTCTTC. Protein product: CASSPERDEQFF. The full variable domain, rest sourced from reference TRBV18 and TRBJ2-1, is NAGVMQNPRHLVRRRGQEARLRCSPMKGHSHVYWYRQLPEEGLKFMVYLQKENIIDESGMPKERFSAEFPKEGPSILRIQQVVRGDSAAYFCASSPERDEQFFGPGTRLTVL.

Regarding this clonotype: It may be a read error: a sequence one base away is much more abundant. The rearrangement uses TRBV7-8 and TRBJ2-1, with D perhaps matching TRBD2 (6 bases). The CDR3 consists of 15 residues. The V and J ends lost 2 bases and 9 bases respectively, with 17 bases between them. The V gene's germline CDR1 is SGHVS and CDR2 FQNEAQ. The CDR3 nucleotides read TGTGCCAGCAGCTTACCCCAGCGGAGGGGCACTGAGCAGTTCTTC. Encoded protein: CASSLPQRRGTEQFF.

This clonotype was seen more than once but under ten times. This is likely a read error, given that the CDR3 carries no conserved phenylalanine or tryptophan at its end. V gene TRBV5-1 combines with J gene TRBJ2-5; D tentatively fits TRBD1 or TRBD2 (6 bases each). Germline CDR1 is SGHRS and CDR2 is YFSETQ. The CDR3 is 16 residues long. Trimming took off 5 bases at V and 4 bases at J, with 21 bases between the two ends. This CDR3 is CASRPGLGGRTETQYS. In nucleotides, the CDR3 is TGCGCCAGCAGGCCCGGTTTGGGGGGCCGAACAGAGACCCAGTACTCC.

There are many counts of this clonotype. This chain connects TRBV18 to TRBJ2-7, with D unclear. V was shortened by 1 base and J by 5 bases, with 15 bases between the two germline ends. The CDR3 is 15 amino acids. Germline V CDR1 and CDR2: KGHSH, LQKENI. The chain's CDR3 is CASSPLGQASDEQYF. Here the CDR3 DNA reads TGTGCCAGCTCACCACTCGGCCAAGCCTCGGACGAGCAGTACTTC.

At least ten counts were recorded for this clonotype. In DNA form, the CDR3 reads TGCAGCGTTGGGACAGGGGGTATGAATGAGCAGTTCTTC. It codes for CSVGTGGMNEQFF. This chain joins TRBV29-1 and TRBJ2-1; TRBD1 matches at 10 bases. J was trimmed by 7 bases and V by 4 bases; bases with no gene match: 4. The CDR3 runs 13 residues. Per the germline V gene, CDR1 is SQVTM and CDR2 is ANQGSEA.

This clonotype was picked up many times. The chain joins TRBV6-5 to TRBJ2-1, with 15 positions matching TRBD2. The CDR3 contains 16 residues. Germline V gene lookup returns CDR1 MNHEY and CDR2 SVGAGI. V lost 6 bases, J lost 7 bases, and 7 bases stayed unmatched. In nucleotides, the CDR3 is TGTGCCAGCAGGCGGACTAGCGGGAGGGCAGTAAATGAGCAGTTCTTC. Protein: CASRRTSGRAVNEQFF.

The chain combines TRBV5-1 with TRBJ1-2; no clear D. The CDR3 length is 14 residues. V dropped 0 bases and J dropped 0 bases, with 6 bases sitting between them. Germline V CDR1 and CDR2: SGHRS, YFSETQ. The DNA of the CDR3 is TGCGCCAGCAGCTTGGACAGTCCTAACTATGGCTACACCTTC. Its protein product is CASSLDSPNYGYTF. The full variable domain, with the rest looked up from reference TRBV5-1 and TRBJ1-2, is KAGVTQTPRYLIKTRGQQVTLSCSPISGHRSVSWYQQTPGQGLQFLFEYFSETQRNKGNFPGRFSGRQFSNSRSEMNVSTLELGDSALYLCASSLDSPNYGYTFGSGTRLTVV.

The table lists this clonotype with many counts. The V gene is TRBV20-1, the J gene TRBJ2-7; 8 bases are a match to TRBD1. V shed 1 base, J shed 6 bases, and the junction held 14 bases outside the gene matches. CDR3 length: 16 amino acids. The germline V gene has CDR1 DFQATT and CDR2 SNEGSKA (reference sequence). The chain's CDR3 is CSARAVTGASGGEQYF. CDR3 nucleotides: TGCAGTGCTAGAGCCGTGACAGGGGCCTCAGGAGGCGAGCAGTACTTC.

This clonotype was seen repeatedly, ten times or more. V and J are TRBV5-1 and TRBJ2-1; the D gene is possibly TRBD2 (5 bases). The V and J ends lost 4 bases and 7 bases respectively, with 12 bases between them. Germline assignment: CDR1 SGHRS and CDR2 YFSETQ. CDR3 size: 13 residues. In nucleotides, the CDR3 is TGCGCCAGCAGCGCCGGGATCCAGAATGAGCAGTTCTTC. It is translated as CASSAGIQNEQFF.

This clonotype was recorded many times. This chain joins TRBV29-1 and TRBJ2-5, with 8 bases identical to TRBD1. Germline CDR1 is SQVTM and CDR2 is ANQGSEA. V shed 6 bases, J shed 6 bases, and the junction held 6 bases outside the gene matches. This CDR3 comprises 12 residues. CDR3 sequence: CSVGQGPKTQYF. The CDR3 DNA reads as TGCAGCGTCGGACAGGGTCCGAAGACCCAGTACTTC. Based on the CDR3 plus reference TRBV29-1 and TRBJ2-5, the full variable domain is SAVISQKPSRDICQRGTSLTIQCQVDSQVTMMFWYRQQPGQSLTLIATANQGSEATYESGFVIDKFPISRPNLTFSTLTVSNMSPEDSSIYLCSVGQGPKTQYFGPGTRLLVL.

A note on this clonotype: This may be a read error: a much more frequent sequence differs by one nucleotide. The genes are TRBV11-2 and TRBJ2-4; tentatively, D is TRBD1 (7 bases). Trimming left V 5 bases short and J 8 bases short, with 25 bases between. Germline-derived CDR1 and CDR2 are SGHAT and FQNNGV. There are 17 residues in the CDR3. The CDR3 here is CASSPRGQEETGDIQYF. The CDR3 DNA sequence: TGTGCCAGCAGCCCACGAGGACAGGAGGAGACGGGGGACATTCAGTACTTC.

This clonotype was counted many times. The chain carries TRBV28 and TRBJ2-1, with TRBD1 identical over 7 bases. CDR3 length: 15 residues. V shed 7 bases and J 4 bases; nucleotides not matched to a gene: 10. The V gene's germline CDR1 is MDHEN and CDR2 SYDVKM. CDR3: CASNIPRGKYNEQFF. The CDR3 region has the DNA TGTGCCAGCAATATTCCCAGGGGGAAATACAATGAGCAGTTCTTC.

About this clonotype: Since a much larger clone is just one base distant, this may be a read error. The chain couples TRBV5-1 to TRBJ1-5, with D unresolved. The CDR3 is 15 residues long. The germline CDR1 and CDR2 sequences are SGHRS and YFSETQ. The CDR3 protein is CTSSFGLGSNQPQHF. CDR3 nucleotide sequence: TGCACCAGCAGCTTCGGACTTGGGAGCAATCAGCCCCAGCATTTT.

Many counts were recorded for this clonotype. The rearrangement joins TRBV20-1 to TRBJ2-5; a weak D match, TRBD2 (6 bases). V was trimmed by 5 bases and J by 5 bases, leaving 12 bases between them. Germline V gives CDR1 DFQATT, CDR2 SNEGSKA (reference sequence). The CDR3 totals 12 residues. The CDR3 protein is CSALAARETQYF. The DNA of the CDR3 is TGCAGTGCTTTAGCGGCCCGGGAGACCCAGTACTTC.

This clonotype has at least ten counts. The CDR3 spells CASSRTSGDNEQFF. CDR3 nucleotides: TGCGCCAGCAGTCGGACTAGCGGAGACAATGAGCAGTTCTTC. V is TRBV10-1 and J is TRBJ2-1, with 10 bases aligning to TRBD2. This CDR3 region has 14 residues. Germline lookup yields CDR1 WNHNN and CDR2 SYGVQD (reference sequence). Unmatched junction bases numbered 3, after V lost 5 bases and J lost 5 bases.